This entry concerns a single TCR beta chain. The antigen is unknown. This sample is drawn from a study of Ad26.COV2.S vaccination and SARS-CoV-2 variants. Study results and caveats: Vaccinees displayed broader spike-specific TCR repertoires than placebo recipients.

Profiling relied on immunoSEQ multiplex PCR, and the TCRdb table lists in-frame clones only, not all of them. The table lists approximately 350,000 clones, 83% of them singletons. Treatment indicated: some 20 received Ad26.COV2.S at low or high dose, single or two shots; about 5 received placebo; per-sample allocation not given. Samples came from day 63 after the first vaccine or placebo injection. V lost 6 bases and J lost 1, with 7 bases in between. Per the germline V gene, CDR1 is LNHDA and CDR2 is SQIVND (reference sequence). This CDR3 contains 14 residues. The V gene is TRBV19, the J gene TRBJ1-6, with D possibly being TRBD1 (6 bases). The sample here was peripheral blood, taken in a trial of Ad26.COV2.S vaccine versus placebo. The sequence derives from a person aged 18-60 years who received the Ad26.COV2.S COVID-19 vaccine or a placebo. The CDR3 protein is CASRTGSYNSPLHF. The CDR3 nucleotides read TGTGCCAGTAGGACAGGATCCTATAATTCACCCCTCCACTTT. The full variable domain, with the rest looked up from reference TRBV19 and TRBJ1-6, is DGGITQSPKYLFRKEGQNVTLSCEQNLNHDAMYWYRQDPGQGLRLIYYSQIVNDFQKGDIAEGYSVSREKKESFPLTVTSAQKNPTAFYLCASRTGSYNSPLHFGNGTRLTVT.